This T cell receptor (beta chain) was captured by sequencing in a study of blood T cell repertoires in COVID-19. Background on the study: Acute and convalescent COVID-19 specimens originated in the United States, Italy and Spain. Sources were T cells, B-cell-depleted T cells, or PBMCs; the material itself was cDNA or gDNA.

Per the study methods: Amplification of reference gene primers provided the estimated nucleated cell counts. Using immunoSEQ multiplex PCR, the repertoire was profiled, and TCRdb retains in-frame clones only, with some absent. For V, J and clone size, that table is used; D and trimming come from the DNA. Among more than 300,000 clones listed, around 91% were seen once. The CDR3 consists of 12 residues. Trimming took 5 bases from V and 5 from J, leaving 9 bases between them. Looked up from germline, CDR1 is SEHNR and CDR2 is FQNEAQ (reference sequence). This chain joins TRBV7-9 and TRBJ1-2; TRBD1 is a possible D gene (6 bases). Sequenced sample: peripheral blood. The origin of this receptor is a woman younger than 35 who had recovered from COVID-19. The CDR3 bases are TGTGCCAGCAGCGGAGGACAGTATGGCTACACCTTC. Residues: CASSGGQYGYTF.